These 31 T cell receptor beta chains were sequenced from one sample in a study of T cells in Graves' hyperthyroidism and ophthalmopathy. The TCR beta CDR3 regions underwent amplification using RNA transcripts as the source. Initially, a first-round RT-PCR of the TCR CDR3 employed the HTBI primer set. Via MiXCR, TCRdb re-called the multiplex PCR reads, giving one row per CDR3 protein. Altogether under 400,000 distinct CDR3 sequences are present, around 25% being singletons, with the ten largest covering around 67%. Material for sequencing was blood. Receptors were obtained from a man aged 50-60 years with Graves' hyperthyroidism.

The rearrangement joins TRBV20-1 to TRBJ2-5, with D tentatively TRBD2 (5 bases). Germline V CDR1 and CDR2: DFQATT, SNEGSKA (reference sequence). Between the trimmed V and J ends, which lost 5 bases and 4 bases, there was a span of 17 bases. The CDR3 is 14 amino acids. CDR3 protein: CSAESGEEPETQYF. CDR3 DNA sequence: TGCAGTGCTGAGAGCGGAGAGGAGCCAGAGACCCAGTACTTC.

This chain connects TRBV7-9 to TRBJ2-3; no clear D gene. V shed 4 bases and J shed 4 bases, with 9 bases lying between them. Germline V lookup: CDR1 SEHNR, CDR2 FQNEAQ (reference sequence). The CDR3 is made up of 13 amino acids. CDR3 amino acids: CASSSSPPDTQYF. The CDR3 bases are TGTGCCAGCAGCTCTTCGCCCCCAGATACGCAGTATTTT.

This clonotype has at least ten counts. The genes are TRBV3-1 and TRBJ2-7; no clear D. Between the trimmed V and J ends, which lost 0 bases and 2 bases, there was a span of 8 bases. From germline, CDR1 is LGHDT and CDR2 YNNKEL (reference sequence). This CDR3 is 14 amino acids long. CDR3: CASSQDREPYEQYF. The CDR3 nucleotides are TGTGCCAGCAGCCAAGATAGGGAACCCTACGAGCAGTACTTC.

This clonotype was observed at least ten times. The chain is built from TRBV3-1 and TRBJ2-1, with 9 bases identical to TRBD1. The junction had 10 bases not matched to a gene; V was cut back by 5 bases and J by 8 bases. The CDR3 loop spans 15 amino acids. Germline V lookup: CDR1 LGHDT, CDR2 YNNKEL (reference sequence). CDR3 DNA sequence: TGTGCCAGCAGCTCCCGGGACAGGGCGAAGTATGAGCAGTTCTTC. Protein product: CASSSRDRAKYEQFF.

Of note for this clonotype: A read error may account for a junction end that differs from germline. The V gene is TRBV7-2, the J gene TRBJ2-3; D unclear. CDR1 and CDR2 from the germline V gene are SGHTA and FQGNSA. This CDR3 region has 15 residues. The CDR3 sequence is CASNLAILSTDTQYF. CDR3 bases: TGTGCCAGCAACTTAGCCATTTTATCCACAGATACGCAGTATTTT.

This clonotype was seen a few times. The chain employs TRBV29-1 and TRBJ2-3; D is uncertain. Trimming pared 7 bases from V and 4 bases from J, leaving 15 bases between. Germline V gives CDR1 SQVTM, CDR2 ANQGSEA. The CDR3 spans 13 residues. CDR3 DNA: TGCAGCGGCGACACTGAGTGGGCAGATACGCAGTATTTT. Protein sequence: CSGDTEWADTQYF.

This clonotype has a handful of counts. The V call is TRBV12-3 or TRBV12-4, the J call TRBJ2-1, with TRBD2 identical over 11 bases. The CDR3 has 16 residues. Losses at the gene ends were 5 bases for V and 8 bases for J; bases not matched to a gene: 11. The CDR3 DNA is TGTGCCAGCAGTACCCTTACCCTAGCGGGAGGCCATGAGCAGTTCTTC. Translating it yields CASSTLTLAGGHEQFF.

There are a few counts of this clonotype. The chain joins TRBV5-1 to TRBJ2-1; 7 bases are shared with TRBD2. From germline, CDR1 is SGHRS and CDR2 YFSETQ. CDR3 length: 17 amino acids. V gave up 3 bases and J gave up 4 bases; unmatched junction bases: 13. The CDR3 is CASSSGSGGSRYNEQFF. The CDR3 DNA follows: TGCGCCAGCAGCTCGGGTAGCGGCGGGAGTAGGTACAATGAGCAGTTCTTC.

CDR3 in DNA: TGTGCCAGCAGCCACTTTAGAAAGGGACAGCATCCGTACGAGCAGTACTTC. Amino acids: CASSHFRKGQHPYEQYF. This chain connects TRBV3-1 to TRBJ2-7; 7 bases line up with TRBD1. With V trimmed by 3 bases and J by 4 bases, 15 bases remained unmatched. The CDR3 runs to 17 residues. Germline-derived CDR1 and CDR2 are LGHDT and YNNKEL (reference sequence).

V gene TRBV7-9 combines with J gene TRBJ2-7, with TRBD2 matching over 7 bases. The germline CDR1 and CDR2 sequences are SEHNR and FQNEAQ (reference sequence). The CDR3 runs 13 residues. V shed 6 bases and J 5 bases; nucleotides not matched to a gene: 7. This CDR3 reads CASRRAGANEQYF. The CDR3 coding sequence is TGTGCCAGCAGACGGGCGGGAGCTAACGAGCAGTACTTC.

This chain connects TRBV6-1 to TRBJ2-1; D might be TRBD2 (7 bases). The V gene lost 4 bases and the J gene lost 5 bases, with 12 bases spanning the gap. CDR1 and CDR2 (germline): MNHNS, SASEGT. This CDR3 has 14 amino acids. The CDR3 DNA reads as TGTGCCAGCAGTGGGGGGCGGGAGAACAATGAGCAGTTCTTC. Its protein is CASSGGRENNEQFF.

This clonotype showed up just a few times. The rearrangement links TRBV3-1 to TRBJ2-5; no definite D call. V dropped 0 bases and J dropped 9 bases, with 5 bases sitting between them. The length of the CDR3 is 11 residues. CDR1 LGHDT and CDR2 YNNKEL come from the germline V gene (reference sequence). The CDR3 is CASSQDSAQYF. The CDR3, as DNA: TGTGCCAGCAGCCAAGATTCGGCCCAGTACTTC.

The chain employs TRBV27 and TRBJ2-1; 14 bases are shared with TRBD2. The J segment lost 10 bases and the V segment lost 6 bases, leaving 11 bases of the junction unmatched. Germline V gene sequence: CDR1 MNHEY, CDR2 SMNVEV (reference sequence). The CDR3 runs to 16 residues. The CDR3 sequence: CASSLRTSGGTGEQFF. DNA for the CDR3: TGTGCCAGCAGCCTCCGGACTAGCGGGGGGACGGGGGAGCAGTTCTTC.

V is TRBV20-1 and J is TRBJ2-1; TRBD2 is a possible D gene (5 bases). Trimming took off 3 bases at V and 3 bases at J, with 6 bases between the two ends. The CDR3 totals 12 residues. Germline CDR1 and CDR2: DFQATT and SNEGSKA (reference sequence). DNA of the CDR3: TGCAGTGCTAGCGGGGACTACAATGAGCAGTTCTTC. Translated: CSASGDYNEQFF.

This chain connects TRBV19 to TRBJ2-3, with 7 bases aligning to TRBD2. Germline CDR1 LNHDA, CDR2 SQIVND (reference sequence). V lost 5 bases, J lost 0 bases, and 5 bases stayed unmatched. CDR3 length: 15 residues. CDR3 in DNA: TGTGCCAGTAGTGCGGATAGCGGGAGCACAGATACGCAGTATTTT. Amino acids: CASSADSGSTDTQYF.

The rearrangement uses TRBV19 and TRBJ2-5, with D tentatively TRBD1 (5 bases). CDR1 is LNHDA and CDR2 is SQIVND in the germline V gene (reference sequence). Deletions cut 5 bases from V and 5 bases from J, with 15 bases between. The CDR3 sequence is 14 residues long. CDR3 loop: CASSPTFSGETQYF. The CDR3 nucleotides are TGTGCCAGTAGTCCGACTTTTTCAGGGGAGACCCAGTACTTC.

CDR3 protein: CASSLTLAATYNEQFF. The DNA for the CDR3 is TGCGCCAGCAGCTTGACACTAGCGGCGACCTACAATGAGCAGTTCTTC. V gene TRBV5-1 combines with J gene TRBJ2-1, with TRBD2 identical over 8 bases. Germline CDR1 SGHRS, CDR2 YFSETQ. The CDR3 is 16 amino acids. Trimming cost V 1 base and J 2 bases; bases outside gene matches: 5.

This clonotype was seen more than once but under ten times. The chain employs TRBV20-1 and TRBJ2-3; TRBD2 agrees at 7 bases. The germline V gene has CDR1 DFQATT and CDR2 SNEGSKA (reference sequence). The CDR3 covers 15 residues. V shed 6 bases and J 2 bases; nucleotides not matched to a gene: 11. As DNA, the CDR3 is TGCAGTGCCAACTTACTAGCGAAAGCCACAGATACGCAGTATTTT. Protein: CSANLLAKATDTQYF.

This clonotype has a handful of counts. CDR3 nucleotides: TGCGCCAGCAGCCCCGGGGTGGCTCCCCTTGCGTCCTACAATGAGCAGTTCTTC. It is translated as CASSPGVAPLASYNEQFF. The chain joins TRBV5-1 to TRBJ2-1, with D maybe TRBD2 (5 bases). This CDR3 spans 18 amino acids. From germline, CDR1 is SGHRS and CDR2 YFSETQ. The V end was cut by 4 bases, the J end by 1 base, with 21 bases between.

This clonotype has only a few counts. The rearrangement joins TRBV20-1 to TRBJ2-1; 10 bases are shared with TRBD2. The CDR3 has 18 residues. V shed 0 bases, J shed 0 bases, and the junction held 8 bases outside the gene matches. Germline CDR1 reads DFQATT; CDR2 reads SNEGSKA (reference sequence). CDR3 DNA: TGCAGTGCTAGAGACCTTGGGACTAGCGCGAGCTCCTACAATGAGCAGTTCTTC. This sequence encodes CSARDLGTSASSYNEQFF.

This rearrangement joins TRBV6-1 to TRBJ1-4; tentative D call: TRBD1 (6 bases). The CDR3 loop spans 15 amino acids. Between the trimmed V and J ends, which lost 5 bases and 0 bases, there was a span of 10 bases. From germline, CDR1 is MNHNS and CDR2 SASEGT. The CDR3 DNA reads TGTGCCAGCAGTCCCTGGACAGCAACTAATGAAAAACTGTTTTTT. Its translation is CASSPWTATNEKLFF.

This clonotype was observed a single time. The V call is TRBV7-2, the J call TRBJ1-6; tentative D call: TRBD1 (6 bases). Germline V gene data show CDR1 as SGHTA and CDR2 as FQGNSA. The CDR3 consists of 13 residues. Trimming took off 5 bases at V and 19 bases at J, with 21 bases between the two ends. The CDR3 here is CASSQDSGQPLHF. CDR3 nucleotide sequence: TGTGCCAGCAGCCAAGATAGTGGACAGCCCTTGCACTTT.

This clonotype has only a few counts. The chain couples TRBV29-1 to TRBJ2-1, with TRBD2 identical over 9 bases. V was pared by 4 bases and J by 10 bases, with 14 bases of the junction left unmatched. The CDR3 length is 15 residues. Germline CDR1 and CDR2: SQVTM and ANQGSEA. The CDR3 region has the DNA TGCAGCGTTGGGGCGGGACTAGCAGCCTTAGGAGAGCAGTTCTTC. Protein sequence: CSVGAGLAALGEQFF.

CDR3 sequence: CAISAGGWETQYF. The CDR3 DNA reads TGTGCCATCAGTGCCGGGGGTTGGGAGACCCAGTACTTC. The chain is built from TRBV10-3 and TRBJ2-5; D might be TRBD2 (6 bases). From germline, CDR1 is ENHRY and CDR2 SYGVKD. Deletions cut 4 bases from V and 5 bases from J, with 11 bases between. This CDR3 comprises 13 residues.

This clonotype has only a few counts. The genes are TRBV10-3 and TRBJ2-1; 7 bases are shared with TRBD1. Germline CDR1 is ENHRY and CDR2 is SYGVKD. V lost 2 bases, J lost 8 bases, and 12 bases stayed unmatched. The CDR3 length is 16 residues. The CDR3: CAISETGVASLDEQFF. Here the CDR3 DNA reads TGTGCCATCAGTGAGACAGGGGTCGCGTCATTAGATGAGCAGTTCTTC.

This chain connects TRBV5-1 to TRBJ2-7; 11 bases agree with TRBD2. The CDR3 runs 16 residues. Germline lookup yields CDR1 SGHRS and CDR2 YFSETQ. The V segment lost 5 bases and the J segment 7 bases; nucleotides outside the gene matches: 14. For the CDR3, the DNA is TGCGCCAGCAGTCACACCAAACTAGCGGGAGCTAATGAGCAGTACTTC. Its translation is CASSHTKLAGANEQYF.

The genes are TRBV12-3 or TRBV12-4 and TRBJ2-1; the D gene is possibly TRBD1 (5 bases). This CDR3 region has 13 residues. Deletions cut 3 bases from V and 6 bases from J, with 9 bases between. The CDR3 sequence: CASSFRGSNEQFF. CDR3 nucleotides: TGTGCCAGCAGTTTTAGGGGAAGCAATGAGCAGTTCTTC.

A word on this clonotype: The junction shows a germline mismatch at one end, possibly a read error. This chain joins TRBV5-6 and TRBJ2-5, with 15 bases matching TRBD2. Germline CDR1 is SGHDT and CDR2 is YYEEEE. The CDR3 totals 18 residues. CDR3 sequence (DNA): TGTGCCAGCACCGACCTCGGGACTAGCGGGGGGTACCAAGAGACCCGGTACTTC. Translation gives CASTDLGTSGGYQETRYF.

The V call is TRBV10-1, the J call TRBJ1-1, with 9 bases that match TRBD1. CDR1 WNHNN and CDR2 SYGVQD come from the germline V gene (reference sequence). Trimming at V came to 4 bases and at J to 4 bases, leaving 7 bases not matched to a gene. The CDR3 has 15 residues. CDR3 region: CASSGTQGASTEAFF. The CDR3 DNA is TGCGCCAGCAGTGGAACACAGGGGGCGAGCACTGAAGCTTTCTTT.

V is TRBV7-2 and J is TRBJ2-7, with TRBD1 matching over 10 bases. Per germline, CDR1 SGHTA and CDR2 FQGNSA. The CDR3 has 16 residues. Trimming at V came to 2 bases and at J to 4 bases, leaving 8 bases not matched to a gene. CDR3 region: CASSLMTDRGVYEQYF. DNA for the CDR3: TGTGCCAGCAGCTTAATGACGGACAGGGGGGTTTACGAGCAGTACTTC.

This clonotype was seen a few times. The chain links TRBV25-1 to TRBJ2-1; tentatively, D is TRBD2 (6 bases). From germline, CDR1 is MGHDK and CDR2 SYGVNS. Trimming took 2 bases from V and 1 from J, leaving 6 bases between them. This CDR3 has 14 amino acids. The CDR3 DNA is TGTGCCAGCAGTGAAGCGGGATCCTACAATGAGCAGTTCTTC. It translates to CASSEAGSYNEQFF.